The present T cell receptor (beta chain) was sequenced within a study of pediatric ulcerative colitis. The assay was immunoSEQ multiplex PCR, and TCRdb's table has in-frame clones only and misses some. The profile shows over 35,000 clones, around 78% of them singletons. The CDR3 contains 13 residues. The V end lost 0 bases, the J end lost 7 bases, and 13 bases lay between the germline ends. Per the germline V gene, CDR1 is GTSNPN and CDR2 is SVGIG (reference sequence). Blood was drawn at the time of colonoscopy. The sequenced sample consisted of blood. The chain combines TRBV30 with TRBJ2-7; D ambiguous. This TCR came from a girl between 10 and 17 years old with moderate ulcerative colitis. The CDR3 nucleotides are TGTGCCTGGAGTGTACGAGGTAGAACGGAGCAGTACTTC. This gives the protein CAWSVRGRTEQYF.